The present T cell receptor beta chain was sequenced within a study of cytomegalovirus exposure and HLA in healthy donors. Study results and limitations: Usually a TCR sequence was rare, but some public TCRs were found in many donors. Being productive about 90% or about 30% of the time was typical of most TCR beta V segments in an earlier analysis. The only immune exposure information that was available was CMV serostatus.

A word on this clone: The antigen is not known.

With 60 Vbeta and 13 Jbeta primers, the PCR was carried out. Using immunoSEQ multiplex PCR, the repertoire was profiled, and TCRdb retains in-frame clones only, with some absent. The table shows over 150,000 clones, with roughly 76% occurring only once. This sequence originates from a human donor in good health. Sequencing used PBMCs.

The CDR3 loop reads CASSKQGIFYGYTF. In DNA, the CDR3 is TGTGCCAGCAGCAAGCAGGGGATTTTCTATGGCTACACCTTC. The chain employs TRBV9 and TRBJ1-2; tentative D call: TRBD1 (6 bases). Trimming removed 4 bases from V and 4 bases from J, with 14 bases in between. Germline-derived CDR1 and CDR2 are SGDLS and YYNGEE. CDR3 length: 14 residues.